This TCR beta chain was sequenced during a study of OX40 agonist ivuxolimab in advanced cancers. Overall study: Ivuxolimab was delivered to patients intravenously every 2 weeks at doses spanning 0.01 to 10 mg/kg. The dose-escalation group included hepatocellular carcinoma, melanoma, renal cell carcinoma and head and neck cancer.

The V end lost 5 bases, the J end lost 3 bases, and 16 bases lay between the germline ends. The CDR3 has 16 amino acids. CDR1 SEHNR and CDR2 FQNEAQ come from the germline V gene (reference sequence). TCRdb's table, derived via immunoSEQ multiplex PCR, lists solely in-frame clones and lacks some. The sample carries 68,000 or so clones, 70% to 90% recorded once. A note on this clone: Its antigen remains unidentified.

Study-wide findings and caveats: Expanded peripheral T-cell antigen specificity went undetermined.

The rearrangement uses TRBV7-9 and TRBJ2-2; TRBD1 is a possible D gene (6 bases). The TCR comes from an adult with an advanced solid tumor such as melanoma, head and neck, liver or kidney cancer. The sequencing here drew on CD4+ or CD8+ T cells sorted from blood, taken in a trial of the OX40 agonist ivuxolimab. CDR3 amino acids: CASSLGGVRYTGELFF. The CDR3 DNA sequence: TGTGCCAGCAGCCTAGGGGGTGTAAGGTACACCGGGGAGCTGTTTTTT.